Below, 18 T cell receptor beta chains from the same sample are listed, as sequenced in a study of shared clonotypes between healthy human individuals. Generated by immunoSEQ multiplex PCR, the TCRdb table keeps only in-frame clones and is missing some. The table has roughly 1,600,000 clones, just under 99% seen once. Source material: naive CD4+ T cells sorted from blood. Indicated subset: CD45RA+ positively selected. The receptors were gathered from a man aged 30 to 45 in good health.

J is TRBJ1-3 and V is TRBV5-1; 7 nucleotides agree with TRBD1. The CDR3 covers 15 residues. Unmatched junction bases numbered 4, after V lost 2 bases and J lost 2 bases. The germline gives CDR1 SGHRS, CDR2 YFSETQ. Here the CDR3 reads CASSLGQVAGNTIYF. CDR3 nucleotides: TGCGCCAGCAGCTTAGGACAGGTTGCTGGAAACACCATATATTTT.

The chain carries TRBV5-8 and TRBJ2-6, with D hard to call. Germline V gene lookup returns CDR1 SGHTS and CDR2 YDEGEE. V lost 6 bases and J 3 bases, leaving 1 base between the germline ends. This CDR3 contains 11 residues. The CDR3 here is CASNGANVLTF. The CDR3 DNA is TGTGCCAGCAATGGGGCCAACGTCCTGACTTTC.

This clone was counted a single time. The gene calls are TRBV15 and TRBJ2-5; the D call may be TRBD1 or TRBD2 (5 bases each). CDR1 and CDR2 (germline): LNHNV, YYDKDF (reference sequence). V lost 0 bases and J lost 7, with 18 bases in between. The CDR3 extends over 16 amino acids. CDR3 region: CATSREVGRSVGTQYF. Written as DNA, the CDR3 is TGTGCCACCAGCAGAGAGGTGGGACGGAGTGTTGGGACCCAGTACTTC.

CDR3 DNA: TGTGCCAGCAGTTCCCGACAGCAAGAGACCCAGTACTTC. Its translation: CASSSRQQETQYF. V is TRBV6-6 and J is TRBJ2-5, with D possibly TRBD1 on 5 matching bases. This CDR3 has 13 amino acids. Trimming cost V 4 bases and J 2 bases, with 8 bases left between them. The germline gives CDR1 MNHNY, CDR2 SVGAGI (reference sequence).

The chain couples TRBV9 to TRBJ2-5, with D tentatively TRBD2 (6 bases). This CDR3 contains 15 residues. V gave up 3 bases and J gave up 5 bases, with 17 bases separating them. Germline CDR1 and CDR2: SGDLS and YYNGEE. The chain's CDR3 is CASSAGTPGVETQYF. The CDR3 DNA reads TGTGCCAGCAGCGCGGGGACTCCCGGGGTTGAGACCCAGTACTTC.

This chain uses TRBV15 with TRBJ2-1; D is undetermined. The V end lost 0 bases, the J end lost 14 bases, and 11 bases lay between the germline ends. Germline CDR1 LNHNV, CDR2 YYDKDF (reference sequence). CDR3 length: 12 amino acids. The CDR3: CATSRDRLSEFF. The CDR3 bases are TGTGCCACCAGCAGAGATAGACTCAGTGAGTTCTTC.

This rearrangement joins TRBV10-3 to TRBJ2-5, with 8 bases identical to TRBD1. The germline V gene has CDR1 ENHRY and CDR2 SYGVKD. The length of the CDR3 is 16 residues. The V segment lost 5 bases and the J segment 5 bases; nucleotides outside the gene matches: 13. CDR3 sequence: CAISNSLRQGWETQYF. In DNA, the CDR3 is TGTGCCATCAGTAACTCCCTCCGACAGGGGTGGGAGACCCAGTACTTC.

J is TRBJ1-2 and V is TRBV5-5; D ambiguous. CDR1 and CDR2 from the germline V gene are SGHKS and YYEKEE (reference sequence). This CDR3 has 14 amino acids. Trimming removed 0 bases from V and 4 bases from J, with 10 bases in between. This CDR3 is CASSLGPEFYGYTF. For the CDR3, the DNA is TGTGCCAGCAGCTTGGGGCCGGAGTTCTATGGCTACACCTTC. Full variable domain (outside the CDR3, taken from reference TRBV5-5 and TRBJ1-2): DAGVTQSPTHLIKTRGQQVTLRCSPISGHKSVSWYQQVLGQGPQFIFQYYEKEERGRGNFPDRFSARQFPNYSSELNVNALLLGDSALYLCASSLGPEFYGYTFGSGTRLTVV.

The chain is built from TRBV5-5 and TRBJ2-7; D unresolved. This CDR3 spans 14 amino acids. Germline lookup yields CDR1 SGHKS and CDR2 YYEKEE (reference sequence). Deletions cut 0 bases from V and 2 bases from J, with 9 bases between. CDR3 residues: CASSLVGTPYEQYF. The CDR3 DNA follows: TGTGCCAGCAGCTTGGTGGGCACCCCCTACGAGCAGTACTTC.

The CDR3 nucleotides read TGTGCCAGCAGCCCTCAGGGGGCGAAGGATGGCTACACCTTC. Protein sequence: CASSPQGAKDGYTF. The V call is TRBV28, the J call TRBJ1-2; 8 bases are a match to TRBD1. The germline V gene has CDR1 MDHEN and CDR2 SYDVKM. Losses at the gene ends were 6 bases for V and 6 bases for J; bases not matched to a gene: 9. The CDR3 has 14 amino acids.

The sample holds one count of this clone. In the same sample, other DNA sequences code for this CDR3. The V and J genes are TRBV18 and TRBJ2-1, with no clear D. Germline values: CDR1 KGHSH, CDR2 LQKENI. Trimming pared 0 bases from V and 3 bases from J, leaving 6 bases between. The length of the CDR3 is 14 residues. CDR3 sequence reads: CASSPPPGYNEQFF. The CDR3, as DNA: TGTGCCAGCTCACCACCGCCAGGCTACAATGAGCAGTTCTTC.

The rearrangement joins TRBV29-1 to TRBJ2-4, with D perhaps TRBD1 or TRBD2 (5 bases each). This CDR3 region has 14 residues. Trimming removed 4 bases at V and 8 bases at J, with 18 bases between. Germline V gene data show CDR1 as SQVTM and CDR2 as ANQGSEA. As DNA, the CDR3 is TGCAGCGTTGCGAGGGCAGGGAGAATTGACATTCAGTACTTC. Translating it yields CSVARAGRIDIQYF.

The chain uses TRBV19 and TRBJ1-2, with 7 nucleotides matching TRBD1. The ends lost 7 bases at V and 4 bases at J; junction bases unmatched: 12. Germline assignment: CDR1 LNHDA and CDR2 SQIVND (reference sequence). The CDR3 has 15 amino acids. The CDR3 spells CASKFTGDSSYGYTF. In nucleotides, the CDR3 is TGTGCCAGTAAGTTCACAGGGGACAGCTCCTATGGCTACACCTTC.

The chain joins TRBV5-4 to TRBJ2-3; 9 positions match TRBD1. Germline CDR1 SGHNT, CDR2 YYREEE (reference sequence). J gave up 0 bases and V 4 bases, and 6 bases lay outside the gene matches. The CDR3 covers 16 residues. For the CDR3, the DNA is TGTGCCAGCAGCCCGGCCGGGACAGGGAGCACAGATACGCAGTATTTT. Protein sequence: CASSPAGTGSTDTQYF.

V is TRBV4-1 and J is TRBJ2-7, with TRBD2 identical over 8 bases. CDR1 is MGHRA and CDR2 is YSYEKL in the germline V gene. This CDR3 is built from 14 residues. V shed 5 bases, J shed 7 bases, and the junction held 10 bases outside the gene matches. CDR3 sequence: CASSEPGTSREQYF. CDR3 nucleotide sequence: TGCGCCAGCAGCGAACCCGGGACTAGTAGGGAGCAGTACTTC.

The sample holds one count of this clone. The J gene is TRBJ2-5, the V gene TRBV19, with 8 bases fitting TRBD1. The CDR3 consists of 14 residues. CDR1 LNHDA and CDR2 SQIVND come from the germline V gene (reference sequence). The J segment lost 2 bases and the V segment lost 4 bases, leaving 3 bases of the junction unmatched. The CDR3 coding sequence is TGTGCCAGTAGTACCCGGACAGGGCAAGAGACCCAGTACTTC. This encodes CASSTRTGQETQYF.

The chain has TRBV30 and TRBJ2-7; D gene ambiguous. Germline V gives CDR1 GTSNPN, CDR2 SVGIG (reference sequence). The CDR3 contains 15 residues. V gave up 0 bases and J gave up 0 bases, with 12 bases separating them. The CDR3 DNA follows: TGTGCCTGGAGTGTAAGGCGCACGAGCTCCTACGAGCAGTACTTC. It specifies CAWSVRRTSSYEQYF.

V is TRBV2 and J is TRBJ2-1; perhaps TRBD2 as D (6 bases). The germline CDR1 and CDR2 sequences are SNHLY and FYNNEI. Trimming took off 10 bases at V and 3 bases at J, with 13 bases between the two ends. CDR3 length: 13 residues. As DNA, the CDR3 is TGTGCCACCCATAGCGGAGTCTACAATGAGCAGTTCTTC. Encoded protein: CATHSGVYNEQFF.